The clone carrying this TCR beta chain was observed a few times. This specimen belongs to a study of T-cell reconstitution after alpha-beta-depleted transplantation in children. Per germline, CDR1 MGHRA and CDR2 YSYEKL. Trimming cost V 1 base and J 3 bases, with 15 bases left between them. CDR3 size: 16 residues. During its preparation, the TCRbeta library received unique molecular identifiers. TCRdb re-called the PCR reads through MiXCR, storing one row per CDR3 protein. The sample has some 600,000 distinct CDR3 sequences; roughly 15% are singletons. This rearrangement joins TRBV4-1 to TRBJ1-1; D perhaps matches TRBD1 (5 bases). The TCR sequence derives from a human donor who donated a stem cell graft to a child with acute myeloid leukemia. The sequencing used PBMCs from the stem cell graft donor, collected from the stem cell graft. In DNA form, the CDR3 reads TGCGCCAGCAGCCAAGTGAACAGACAGAACCACACTGAAGCTTTCTTT. Translated, it gives CASSQVNRQNHTEAFF.